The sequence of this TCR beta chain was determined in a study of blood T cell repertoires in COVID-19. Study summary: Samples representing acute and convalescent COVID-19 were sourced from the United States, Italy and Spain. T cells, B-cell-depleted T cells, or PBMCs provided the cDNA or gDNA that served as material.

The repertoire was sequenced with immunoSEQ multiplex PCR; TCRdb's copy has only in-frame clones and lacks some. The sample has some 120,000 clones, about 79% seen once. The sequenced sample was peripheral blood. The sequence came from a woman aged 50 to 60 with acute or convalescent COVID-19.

The CDR3 loop is CASSYRTGAFF. CDR3 coding DNA: TGTGCCAGCAGTTACAGGACCGGGGCTTTCTTT. The chain has TRBV28 and TRBJ1-1, with D maybe TRBD1 (5 bases). CDR1 MDHEN and CDR2 SYDVKM come from the germline V gene. V was trimmed by 4 bases and J by 11 bases, leaving 11 bases between them. The CDR3 loop spans 11 amino acids.